These 12 T cell receptor beta chains were sequenced from one sample in a study of blood T cell repertoires in COVID-19. Generated by immunoSEQ multiplex PCR, the TCRdb table keeps only in-frame clones and is missing some. This sample has around 450,000 clones; roughly 91% occur once, and the top ten carry about 4.3%. Material: peripheral blood. These receptor sequences come from a woman between 25 and 40 years old with acute or convalescent COVID-19.

V usage is TRBV10-3 and J usage is TRBJ1-5; D is possibly TRBD1 (5 bases). V was cut by 3 bases and J by 6 bases, with 6 bases left in between. The CDR3 spans 12 residues. Germline CDR1 ENHRY, CDR2 SYGVKD. The CDR3 nucleotides are TGTGCCATCAGTGACAGGGTTCAGCCCCAGCATTTT. Residues: CAISDRVQPQHF.

This chain connects TRBV25-1 to TRBJ2-3; 9 nucleotides match TRBD2. Germline V lookup: CDR1 MGHDK, CDR2 SYGVNS. V was clipped by 4 bases and J by 2 bases; unmatched bases: 10. The CDR3 runs 17 residues. In nucleotides, the CDR3 is TGTGCCAGCAGTGCCGGTAGCGGGGGATTATCCACAGATACGCAGTATTTT. It specifies CASSAGSGGLSTDTQYF. The whole variable domain, filled in from reference TRBV25-1 and TRBJ2-3, reads EADIYQTPRYLVIGTGKKITLECSQTMGHDKMYWYQQDPGMELHLIHYSYGVNSTEKGDLSSESTVSRIRTEHFPLTLESARPSHTSQYLCASSAGSGGLSTDTQYFGPGTRLTVL.

V gene TRBV11-2 combines with J gene TRBJ1-4, with D unclear. The CDR3 is made up of 12 amino acids. Germline V gene data show CDR1 as SGHAT and CDR2 as FQNNGV. V was shortened by 5 bases and J by 5 bases, with 6 bases between the two germline ends. CDR3 nucleotide sequence: TGTGCCAGCAGCCCAGGAAATGAAAAACTGTTTTTT. The encoded protein is CASSPGNEKLFF.

The rearrangement uses TRBV19 and TRBJ2-5; 7 nucleotides line up with TRBD1. The CDR3 length is 15 residues. Germline V lookup: CDR1 LNHDA, CDR2 SQIVND (reference sequence). V lost 5 bases, J lost 5 bases, and 11 bases stayed unmatched. CDR3 DNA sequence: TGTGCCAGTAGTGACGTGGGGACAGTCTCGGAGACCCAGTACTTC. Translating gives CASSDVGTVSETQYF.

This chain uses TRBV11-2 with TRBJ2-2; 8 bases fit TRBD1. Germline assignment: CDR1 SGHAT and CDR2 FQNNGV. The V and J ends lost 5 bases and 6 bases, in that order; junction bases with no gene match: 11. The CDR3 sequence is 16 residues long. The CDR3, as DNA: TGTGCCAGCAGCCCGAGTACAGGGGGTTTAGCCGGGGAGCTGTTTTTT. Protein: CASSPSTGGLAGELFF.

This chain links TRBV11-1 with TRBJ2-7; D might be TRBD2 (5 bases). The CDR3 is 11 amino acids. The V gene lost 5 bases and the J gene lost 4 bases, with 6 bases spanning the gap. CDR1 is SGHAT, CDR2 FQDESV, per germline (reference sequence). The CDR3 here is CASSGGYEQYF. In nucleotides, the CDR3 is TGTGCCAGCAGCGGAGGATACGAGCAGTACTTC.

This chain uses TRBV5-8 with TRBJ1-2; D is undetermined. The CDR3 sequence is 13 residues long. Trimming pared 1 base from V and 4 bases from J, leaving 8 bases between. Germline values: CDR1 SGHTS, CDR2 YDEGEE. CDR3 sequence reads: CASSLRQSYGYTF. CDR3 coding DNA: TGTGCCAGCAGCTTGCGTCAGTCCTATGGCTACACCTTC.

This clone appeared once. The chain carries TRBV12-3 or TRBV12-4 and TRBJ2-7; 7 positions match TRBD1. V lost 7 bases to trimming and J lost 1 base; unmatched junction nucleotides: 4. This CDR3 is built from 13 residues. CDR3 bases: TGTGCCAGCACCCGGGACAGATCCTACGAGCAGTACTTC. As protein: CASTRDRSYEQYF.

The chain uses TRBV7-9 and TRBJ2-2; D remains unclear. This CDR3 is 15 amino acids long. Germline loops: CDR1 SEHNR, CDR2 FQNEAQ (reference sequence). Between the trimmed V and J ends, which lost 6 bases and 1 base, there was a span of 12 bases. The CDR3 spells CASRDSTLNTGELFF. The CDR3 DNA is TGTGCCAGCAGAGATTCTACCCTGAACACCGGGGAGCTGTTTTTT.

The CDR3 here is CASSNGHKFSGDRGSADTQYF. The CDR3 DNA reads as TGCGCCAGCAGCAACGGTCACAAATTCTCCGGGGACAGGGGATCAGCGGATACGCAGTATTTT. The gene calls are TRBV5-1 and TRBJ2-3; 10 bases are a match to TRBD1. The CDR3 consists of 21 residues. Looked up from germline, CDR1 is SGHRS and CDR2 is YFSETQ. V lost 4 bases to trimming and J lost 6 bases; unmatched junction nucleotides: 26.

The V and J genes are TRBV2 and TRBJ2-1; the match to TRBD2 covers 9 bases. The germline V gene encodes CDR1 SNHLY and CDR2 FYNNEI. V dropped 4 bases and J dropped 6; count of bases not matched to a gene: 4. This CDR3 region has 14 residues. Written as DNA, the CDR3 is TGTGCCAGCAGTGTGACTAGCGGATTCAATGAGCAGTTCTTC. It codes for CASSVTSGFNEQFF.

The chain employs TRBV4-1 and TRBJ2-4; 12 nucleotides line up with TRBD1. This CDR3 region has 16 residues. Germline trimming cut 8 bases from V and 4 bases from J; bases unmatched to any gene: 9. Germline V lookup: CDR1 MGHRA, CDR2 YSYEKL. DNA of the CDR3: TGCGCCAGCCGGGGACAGGGGGCTTCGATTAAAAACATTCAGTACTTC. It specifies CASRGQGASIKNIQYF.